This TCR beta chain is drawn from a study of blood T cells in healthy people across ages. Whole-study results and caveats: Higher diversity, along with more naive CD4+ cells, distinguished long-lived donors from aged donors. Estimated diversity that came from one million T cells was considered an underestimate.

There were at least 5 micrograms of total RNA extracted from every sample. The CDR3 has 13 amino acids. V was clipped by 5 bases and J by 4 bases, with 15 bases between them. Germline values: CDR1 DFQATT, CDR2 SNEGSKA (reference sequence). A remark on this clonotype: Its antigen is undetermined.

Alongside a J-beta primer mix, a sample-barcoded 5' primer served in a second PCR lasting roughly 6 to 11 cycles. MiXCR was run by TCRdb on the 5' RACE reads, yielding one entry per CDR3 protein. The sample yields around 800,000 distinct CDR3 sequences, under 45% seen once. The specimen sequenced was blood. The TCR originated in a man between 60 and 75 years old in good health. V is TRBV20-1 and J is TRBJ2-7; D possibly corresponds to TRBD1 (6 bases). CDR3 coding DNA: TGCAGTGCTGCGCCGGGACATTCGTACGAGCAGTACTTC. The encoded protein is CSAAPGHSYEQYF.